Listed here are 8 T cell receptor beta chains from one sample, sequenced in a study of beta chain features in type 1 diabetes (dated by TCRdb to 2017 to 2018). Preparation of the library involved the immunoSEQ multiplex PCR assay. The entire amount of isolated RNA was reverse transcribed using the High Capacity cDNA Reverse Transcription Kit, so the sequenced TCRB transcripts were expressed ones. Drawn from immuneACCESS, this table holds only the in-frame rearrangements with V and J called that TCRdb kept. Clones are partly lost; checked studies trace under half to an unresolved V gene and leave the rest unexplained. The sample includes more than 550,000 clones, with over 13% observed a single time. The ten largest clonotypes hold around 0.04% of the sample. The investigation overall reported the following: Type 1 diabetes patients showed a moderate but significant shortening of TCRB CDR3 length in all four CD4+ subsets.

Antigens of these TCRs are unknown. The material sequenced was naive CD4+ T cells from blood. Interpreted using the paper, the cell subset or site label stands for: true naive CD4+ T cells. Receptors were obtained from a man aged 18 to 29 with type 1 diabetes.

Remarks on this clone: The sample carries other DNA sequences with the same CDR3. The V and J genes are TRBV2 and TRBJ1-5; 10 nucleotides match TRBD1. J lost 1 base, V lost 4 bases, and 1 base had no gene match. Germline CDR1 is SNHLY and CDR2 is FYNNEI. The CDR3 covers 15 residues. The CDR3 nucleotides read TGTGCCAGCAGTGGGACAGGGGGAAGCAATCAGCCCCAGCATTTT. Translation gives CASSGTGGSNQPQHF.

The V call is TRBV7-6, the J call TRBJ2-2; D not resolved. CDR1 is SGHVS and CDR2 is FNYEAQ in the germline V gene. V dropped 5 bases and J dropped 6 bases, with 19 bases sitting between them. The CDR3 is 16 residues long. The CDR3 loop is CASSHDSRPGAGELFF. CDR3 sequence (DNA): TGTGCCAGCAGCCATGACTCCAGACCGGGCGCCGGGGAGCTGTTTTTT. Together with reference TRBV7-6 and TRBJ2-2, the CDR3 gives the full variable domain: GAGVSQSPRYKVTKRGQDVALRCDPISGHVSLYWYRQALGQGPEFLTYFNYEAQQDKSGLPNDRFSAERPEGSISTLTIQRTEQRDSAMYRCASSHDSRPGAGELFFGEGSRLTVL.

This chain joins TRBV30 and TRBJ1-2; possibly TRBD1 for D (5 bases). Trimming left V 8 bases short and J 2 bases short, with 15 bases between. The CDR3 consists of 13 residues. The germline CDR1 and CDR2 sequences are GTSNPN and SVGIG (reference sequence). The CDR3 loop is CAAGRGWNYGYTF. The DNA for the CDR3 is TGTGCCGCTGGACGGGGCTGGAACTATGGCTACACCTTC.

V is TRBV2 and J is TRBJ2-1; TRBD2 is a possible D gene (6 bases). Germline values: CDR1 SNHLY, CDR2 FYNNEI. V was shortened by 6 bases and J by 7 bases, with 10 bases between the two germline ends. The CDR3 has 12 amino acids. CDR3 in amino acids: CASRRLVNEQFF. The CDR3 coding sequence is TGTGCCAGCAGACGACTAGTAAATGAGCAGTTCTTC.

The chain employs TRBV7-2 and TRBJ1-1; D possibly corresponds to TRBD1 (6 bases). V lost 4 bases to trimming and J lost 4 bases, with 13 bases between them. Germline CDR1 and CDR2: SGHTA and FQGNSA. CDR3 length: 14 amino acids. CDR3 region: CASSSGTPATEAFF. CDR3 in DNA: TGTGCCAGCAGCTCCGGGACACCGGCCACTGAAGCTTTCTTT.

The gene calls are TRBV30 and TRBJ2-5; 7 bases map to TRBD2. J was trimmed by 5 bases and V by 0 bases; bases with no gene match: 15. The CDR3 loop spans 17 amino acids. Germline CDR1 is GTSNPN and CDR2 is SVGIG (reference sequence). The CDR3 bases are TGTGCCTGGAGTGTAGTTCCCCAAGCGGGATTGGGGGAGACCCAGTACTTC. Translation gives CAWSVVPQAGLGETQYF.

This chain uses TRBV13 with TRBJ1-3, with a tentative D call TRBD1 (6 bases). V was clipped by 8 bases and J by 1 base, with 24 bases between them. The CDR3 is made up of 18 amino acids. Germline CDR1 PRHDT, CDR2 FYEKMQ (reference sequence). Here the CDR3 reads CASSPPGHPPESGNTIYF. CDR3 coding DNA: TGTGCCAGCTCCCCACCGGGACATCCGCCAGAATCTGGAAACACCATATATTTT.

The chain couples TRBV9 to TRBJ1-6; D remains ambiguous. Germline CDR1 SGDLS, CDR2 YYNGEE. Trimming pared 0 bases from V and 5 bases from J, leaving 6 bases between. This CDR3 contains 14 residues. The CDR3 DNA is TGTGCCAGCAGCGTAGAGGCACATAATTCACCCCTCCACTTT. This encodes CASSVEAHNSPLHF.